The sample holds a few counts of the clone carrying this T cell receptor (beta chain). Its specificity is not known. Germline V gene data show CDR1 as SNHLY and CDR2 as FYNNEI. CDR3 size: 15 residues. The V segment lost 6 bases and the J segment 2 bases; nucleotides outside the gene matches: 4. The data were taken from a study of cytomegalovirus exposure and HLA in healthy donors. Overall study results and limits: Further analysis was carried out later, and it showed several of the most significant clusters appearing linked to common viral pathogens. Analysis performed later found 16,951 TCR beta sequences associated with HLA alleles at 0.05 false discovery rate. In the analysis, some V segments, TRBV6-2 and TRBV6-3 included, were excluded as indistinguishable.

A multiplex PCR was run with 60 Vbeta primers and 13 Jbeta primers. Sequencing was performed with immunoSEQ multiplex PCR; in TCRdb, only in-frame clones are kept and a portion is missing. The sample holds around 110,000 clones, about 59% seen once. The chain links TRBV2 to TRBJ2-7; 13 bases agree with TRBD2. The source is a woman between 40 and 50 years old in good health and CMV-seropositive. Sequencing input: PBMCs. The CDR3 region is CASSWGTSGAYEQYF. The CDR3 DNA reads TGTGCCAGCAGCTGGGGGACTAGCGGGGCCTACGAGCAGTACTTC.